Sequencing of this T cell receptor (beta chain) was carried out in a study of Ad26.COV2.S vaccination and SARS-CoV-2 variants listed by TCRdb under 2021. For the wider study: Donors in the vaccine arm were drawn from COV1001, a phase I-IIa trial of Ad26.COV2.S in healthy adults that was multicentre, randomized, double-blind and placebo-controlled. Sequencing of the TCRbeta repertoire served to evaluate the specificity and breadth of SARS-CoV-2-reactive T cell receptors following Ad26.COV2.S vaccination. Ad26.COV2.S was administered intramuscularly at 5 x 10^10 or 1 x 10^11 viral particles, either as a single shot or as two shots given 56 days apart. A total of around 32 samples were included in the TCR-sequenced set, comprising roughly 19 Ad26.COV2.S vaccine recipients, 5 placebo recipients and 8 SARS-CoV-2 convalescent individuals. Investigators did not know the trial group allocation while performing experiments and assessing outcomes. Participants in the trial were split at random into five groups of five each, receiving low-dose or high-dose Ad26.COV2.S once or twice, or else placebo on both occasions. Study-wide conclusions, independent of this receptor: After vaccination, substantial breadth of spike-specific CD8+ and CD4+ T cell responses was reported. It was noted by the authors that total T cell responses may have been underestimated by the TCR breadth and depth analyses. Vaccine and placebo recipients had comparable non-spike TCR breadth, which fits with the vaccine containing only spike. Higher spike-specific TCR breadth was observed in Ad26.COV2.S recipients than in placebo recipients (P = 0.0014). The study was not powered for comparison of responses between vaccine doses or regimens.

To note about this clone: The specificity of this receptor is unknown. The input lacks base qualities; no much larger clone sits a single base away.

The CDR3 starts with the cysteine, ends with the phenylalanine, and has 12 residues. Only the CDR3 DNA is retained, 36 bases long and in frame from the first base. The germline ends are 12 bases apart after V is trimmed by 2 bases and J by 13 bases. Sequences ENHRY (CDR1) and SYGVKD (CDR2) are obtained from the germline V gene. TCRbeta CDR3 regions were sequenced with the immunoSEQ Assay. After extraction, genomic DNA underwent amplification by bias-controlled multiplex PCR, followed by high-throughput sequencing. On the study's bioinformatics: To quantify the absolute abundance of each unique TCRbeta CDR3 region, sequences were collapsed and filtered. Usable DNA was measured by amplifying reference genes present in all nucleated cells, and TCRbeta template counts were normalized to that usable DNA to estimate T cell fraction. Repertoire TCRs were annotated as SARS-CoV-2-specific by exact matching of V gene, CDR3 amino acid sequence and J gene to a known reactive TCR set. The reference SARS-CoV-2 TCR set came from MIRA and was filtered for enrichment in COVID-19-positive ImmuneCODE repertoires, removing public or cross-reactive TCRs. Based on the MIRA antigens, annotated TCRs were further analysed at the level of specific ORF or position within ORF. Depth was the summed frequency of annotated unique rearrangements, while breadth was defined as annotated unique rearrangements over total unique productive rearrangements. Two-sided Wilcoxon rank-sum tests were used to compare TCR breadth between groups. In its TCRdb copy, this immuneACCESS table keeps in-frame sequences only and misses some clones. Where compared with another copy, unresolved V genes explain less than half of these, and the others have no known cause. Clonal size and the V and J genes are those of that table, whereas D and trimming came from the DNA. In all, the sample holds about 440,000 clones, and around 90% of those were seen once. Together, the top ten hold 9.5% to 15% of the sample.

In light of the paper, this sample's treatment or condition label describes: around 19 received Ad26.COV2.S at low or high dose, single or two shots; roughly 5 received placebo; per-sample allocation not given. For vaccine and placebo recipients, the sequenced repertoires came from samples collected on day 63 after the first injection. Cohort 1b enrolled roughly 25 adults aged 18-55 years at a single site in Boston, USA, between 29 July and 7 August 2020. Ad26.COV2.S consisted of a replication-incompetent adenovirus type 26 vector by which a prefusion-stabilized SARS-CoV-2 spike protein from the original Wuhan strain was expressed.

The chain is assembled from TRBV10-3 and TRBJ2-1; possibly the D gene is TRBD2, per 5 matching bases. The TCR sequence derives from a person aged 18 to 59 who received the Ad26.COV2.S COVID-19 vaccine or a placebo. This specimen was peripheral blood, taken in a trial of Ad26.COV2.S vaccine versus placebo. The CDR3 corresponds to CAISEASMGQFF. The nucleotide sequence is TGTGCCATCAGTGAGGCTAGCATGGGACAGTTCTTC.